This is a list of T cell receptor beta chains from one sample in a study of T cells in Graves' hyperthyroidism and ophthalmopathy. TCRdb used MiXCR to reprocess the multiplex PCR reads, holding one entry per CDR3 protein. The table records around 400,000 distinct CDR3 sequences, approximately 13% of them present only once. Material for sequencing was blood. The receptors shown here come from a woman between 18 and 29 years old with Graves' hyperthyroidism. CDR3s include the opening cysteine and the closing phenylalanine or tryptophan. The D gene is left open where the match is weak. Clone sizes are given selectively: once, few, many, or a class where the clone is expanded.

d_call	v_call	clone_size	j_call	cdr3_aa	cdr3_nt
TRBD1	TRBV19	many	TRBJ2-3	CASSGQGGPTDTQYF	TGTGCCAGTAGTGGACAGGGGGGCCCCACAGATACGCAGTATTTT
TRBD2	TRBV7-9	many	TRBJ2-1	CASSPRTSGREDEQFF	TGTGCCAGCAGCCCACGGACTAGCGGGAGGGAGGATGAGCAGTTCTTC
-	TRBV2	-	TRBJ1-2	CASSGDSINYGYTF	TGTGCCAGCAGTGGTGATAGCATTAACTATGGCTACACCTTC
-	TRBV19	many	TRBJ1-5	CASSAGEGSPQHF	TGTGCCAGTAGTGCGGGTGAGGGGTCGCCCCAGCATTTT
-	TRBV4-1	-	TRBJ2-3	CASSQDGARDTQYF	TGCGCCAGCAGCCAAGATGGAGCCAGAGATACGCAGTATTTT
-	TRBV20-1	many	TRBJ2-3	CSAPGIVYSDTQYF	TGCAGTGCCCCCGGGATCGTCTATTCAGATACGCAGTATTTT
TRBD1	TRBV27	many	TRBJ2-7	CASSFGGQGLAYEQYF	TGTGCCAGCAGCTTCGGCGGACAGGGACTTGCTTACGAGCAGTACTTC
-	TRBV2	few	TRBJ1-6	CASSSGASYNSPLHF	TGTGCCAGCAGCTCGGGGGCGTCCTATAATTCACCCCTCCACTTT
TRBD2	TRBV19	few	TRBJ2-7	CASRWGTSDIYEQYF	TGTGCCAGTAGATGGGGGACTAGCGACATCTACGAGCAGTACTTC
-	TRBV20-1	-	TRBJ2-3	CSALSRGQGGFADTQYF	TGCAGTGCGTTGAGCCGGGGCCAGGGGGGGTTTGCAGATACGCAGTATTTT
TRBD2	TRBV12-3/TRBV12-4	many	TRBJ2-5	CASSLDMASGRATQYF	TGTGCCAGCAGTTTAGACATGGCTAGCGGTCGGGCGACCCAGTACTTC
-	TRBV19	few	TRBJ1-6	CASSMTEYNSPLHF	TGTGCCAGTAGTATGACCGAGTATAATTCACCCCTCCACTTT
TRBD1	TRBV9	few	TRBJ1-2	CASSARPGGTGAGGYTF	TGTGCCAGCAGCGCAAGACCGGGGGGCACAGGGGCTGGTGGCTACACCTTC
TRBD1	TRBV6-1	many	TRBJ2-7	CASSGDRGLPSSYEQYF	TGTGCCAGCAGTGGGGACAGGGGGCTTCCCAGCTCCTACGAGCAGTACTTC
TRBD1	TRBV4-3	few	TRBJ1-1	CASSQDNRGATEAFF	TGCGCCAGCAGCCAAGATAACAGGGGGGCCACTGAAGCTTTCTTT
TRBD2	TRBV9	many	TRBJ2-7	CASSVGGSGAGSSYEQYF	TGTGCCAGCAGCGTAGGGGGTAGCGGAGCGGGGAGCTCCTACGAGCAGTACTTC
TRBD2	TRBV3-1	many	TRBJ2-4	CASSQDSLAGNIQYF	TGTGCCAGCAGCCAAGACTCACTAGCGGGAAACATTCAGTACTTC
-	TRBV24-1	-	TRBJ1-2	CATLHGYTF	TGTGCCACCTTACATGGCTACACCTTC
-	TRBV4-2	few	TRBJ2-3	CASTRGLLTDTQYF	TGTGCCAGCACCCGGGGGTTACTCACAGATACGCAGTATTTT
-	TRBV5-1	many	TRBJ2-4	CASSPYLGDIQYF	TGCGCCAGCAGCCCATACCTGGGGGACATTCAGTACTTC
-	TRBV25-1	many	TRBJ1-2	CASSDTISRVHYGYTF	TGTGCCAGCAGCGACACAATATCGCGGGTACACTATGGCTACACCTTC
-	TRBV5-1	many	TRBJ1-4	CASSSTTGLPTNEKLFF	TGCGCCAGCAGCTCAACCACAGGGCTTCCGACTAATGAAAAACTGTTTTTT
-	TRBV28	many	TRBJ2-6	CASSLFPSGANVLTF	TGTGCCAGCAGTTTATTCCCCTCTGGGGCCAACGTCCTGACTTTC
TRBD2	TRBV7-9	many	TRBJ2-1	CATQGLRSSREFYNEQFF	TGTGCCACCCAAGGACTTAGAAGTTCGCGGGAGTTCTACAATGAGCAGTTCTTC
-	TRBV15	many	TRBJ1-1	CATSGRQAPNTEAFF	TGTGCCACCAGCGGTAGACAGGCGCCGAACACTGAAGCTTTCTTT
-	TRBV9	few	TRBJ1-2	CARSPTGTTLPIYSGYTF	TGTGCCAGATCCCCTACCGGGACAACCCTCCCTATCTATTCTGGCTACACCTTC
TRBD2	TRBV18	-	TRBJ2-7	CASSPGGSGGYEQYF	TGTGCCAGCTCGCCTGGGGGCAGCGGGGGCTACGAGCAGTACTTC
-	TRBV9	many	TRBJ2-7	CASSVLEVPHYEQYF	TGTGCCAGCAGCGTATTAGAGGTCCCCCACTACGAGCAGTACTTC
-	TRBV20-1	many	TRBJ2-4	CSASQGWGNIQYF	TGCAGTGCTAGCCAGGGGTGGGGAAACATTCAGTACTTC
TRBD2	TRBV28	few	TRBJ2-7	CATLGTSQSYEQYF	TGTGCCACTCTAGGGACTAGCCAATCCTACGAGCAGTACTTC
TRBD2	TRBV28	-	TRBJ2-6	CATGGGKDSGANVLTF	TGTGCCACGGGCGGGGGTAAAGACTCTGGGGCCAACGTCCTGACTTTC
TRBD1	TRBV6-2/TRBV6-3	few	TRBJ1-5	CASRETGEGYQPQHF	TGTGCCAGCAGGGAGACAGGGGAAGGCTATCAGCCCCAGCATTTT
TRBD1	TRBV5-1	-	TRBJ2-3	CASSAQQGEDTQYF	TGCGCCAGCAGCGCCCAACAGGGGGAGGATACGCAGTATTTT
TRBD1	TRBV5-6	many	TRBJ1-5	CASSGDRGRQQPQHF	TGTGCCAGCAGCGGAGACAGGGGGCGTCAGCAGCCCCAGCATTTT
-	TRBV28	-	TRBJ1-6	CASSFQHPLHF	TGTGCCAGCAGTTTCCAACACCCCCTCCACTTT
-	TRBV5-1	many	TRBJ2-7	CASSLKEDHYEQYF	TGCGCCAGCAGCTTGAAGGAGGATCACTACGAGCAGTACTTC
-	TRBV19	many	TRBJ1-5	CASSDDRWSNQPQHF	TGTGCCAGTAGTGACGACCGATGGAGCAATCAGCCCCAGCATTTT
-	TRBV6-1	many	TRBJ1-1	CASSEAWFERRGGDFTTEAFF	TGTGCCAGCAGTGAAGCTTGGTTCGAGCGTAGGGGAGGGGACTTTACCACTGAAGCTTTCTTT